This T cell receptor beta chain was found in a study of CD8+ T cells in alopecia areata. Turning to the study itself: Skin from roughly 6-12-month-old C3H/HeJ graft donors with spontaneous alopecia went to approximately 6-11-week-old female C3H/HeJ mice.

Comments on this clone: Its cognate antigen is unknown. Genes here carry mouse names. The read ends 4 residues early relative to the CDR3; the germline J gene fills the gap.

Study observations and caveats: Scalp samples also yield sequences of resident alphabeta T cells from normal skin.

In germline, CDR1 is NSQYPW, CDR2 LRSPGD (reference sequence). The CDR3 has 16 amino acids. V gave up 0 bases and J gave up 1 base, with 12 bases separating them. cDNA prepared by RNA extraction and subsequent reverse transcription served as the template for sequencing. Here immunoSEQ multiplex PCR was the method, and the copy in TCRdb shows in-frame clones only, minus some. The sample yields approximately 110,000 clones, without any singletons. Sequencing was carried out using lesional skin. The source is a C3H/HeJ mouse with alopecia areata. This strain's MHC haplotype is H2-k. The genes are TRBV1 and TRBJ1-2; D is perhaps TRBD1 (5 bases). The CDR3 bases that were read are TGCACCTGCAGTGCAGATCGAACAGGCCGAAACTCC. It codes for CTCSADRTGRNS. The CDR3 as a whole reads CTCSADRTGRNSDYTF.